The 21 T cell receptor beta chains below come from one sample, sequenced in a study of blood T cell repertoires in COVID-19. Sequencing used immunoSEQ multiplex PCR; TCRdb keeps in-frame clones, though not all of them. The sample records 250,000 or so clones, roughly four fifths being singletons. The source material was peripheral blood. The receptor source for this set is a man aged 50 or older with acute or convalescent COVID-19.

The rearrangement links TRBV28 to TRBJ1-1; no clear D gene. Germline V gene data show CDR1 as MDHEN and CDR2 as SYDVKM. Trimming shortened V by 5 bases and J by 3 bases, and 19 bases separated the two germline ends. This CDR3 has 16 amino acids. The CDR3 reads CASSPHFSGRYTEAFF. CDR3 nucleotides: TGTGCCAGCAGTCCCCATTTCTCGGGTCGATACACTGAAGCTTTCTTT. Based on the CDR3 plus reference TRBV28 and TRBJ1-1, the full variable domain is DVKVTQSSRYLVKRTGEKVFLECVQDMDHENMFWYRQDPGLGLRLIYFSYDVKMKEKGDIPEGYSVSREKKERFSLILESASTNQTSMYLCASSPHFSGRYTEAFFGQGTRLTVV.

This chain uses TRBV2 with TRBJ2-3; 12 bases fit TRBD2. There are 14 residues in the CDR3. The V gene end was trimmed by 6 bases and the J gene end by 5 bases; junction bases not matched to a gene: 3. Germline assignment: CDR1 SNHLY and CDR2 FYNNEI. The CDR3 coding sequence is TGTGCCAGCAGGAAGACTAGCGGGGGAGATACGCAGTATTTT. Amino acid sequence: CASRKTSGGDTQYF. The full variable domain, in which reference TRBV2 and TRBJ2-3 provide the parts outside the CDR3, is EPEVTQTPSHQVTQMGQEVILRCVPISNHLYFYWYRQILGQKVEFLVSFYNNEISEKSEIFDDQFSVERPDGSNFTLKIRSTKLEDSAMYFCASRKTSGGDTQYFGPGTRLTVL.

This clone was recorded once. The CDR3 sequence: CASSGGQGNTIYF. The CDR3 DNA reads TGTGCCAGCAGTGGCGGACAAGGAAACACCATATATTTT. The chain recombines TRBV2 with TRBJ1-3; possible D gene TRBD1, 5 bases. CDR1 is SNHLY and CDR2 is FYNNEI in the germline V gene. Trimming stripped 4 bases from V and 4 bases from J, with 8 bases between. This CDR3 spans 13 amino acids.

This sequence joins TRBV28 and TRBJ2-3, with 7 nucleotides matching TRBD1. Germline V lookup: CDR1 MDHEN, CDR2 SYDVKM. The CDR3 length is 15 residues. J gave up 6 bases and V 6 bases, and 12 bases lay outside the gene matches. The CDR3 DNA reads TGTGCCAGCAGCCCTGACAGGGTGACGTCTGATACGCAGTATTTT. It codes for CASSPDRVTSDTQYF. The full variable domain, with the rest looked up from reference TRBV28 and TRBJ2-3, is DVKVTQSSRYLVKRTGEKVFLECVQDMDHENMFWYRQDPGLGLRLIYFSYDVKMKEKGDIPEGYSVSREKKERFSLILESASTNQTSMYLCASSPDRVTSDTQYFGPGTRLTVL.

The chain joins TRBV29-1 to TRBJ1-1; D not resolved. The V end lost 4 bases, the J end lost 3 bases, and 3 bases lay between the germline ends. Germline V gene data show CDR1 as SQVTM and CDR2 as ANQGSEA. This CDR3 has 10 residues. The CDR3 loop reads CSVGHTEAFF. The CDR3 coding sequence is TGCAGCGTTGGGCACACTGAAGCTTTCTTT.

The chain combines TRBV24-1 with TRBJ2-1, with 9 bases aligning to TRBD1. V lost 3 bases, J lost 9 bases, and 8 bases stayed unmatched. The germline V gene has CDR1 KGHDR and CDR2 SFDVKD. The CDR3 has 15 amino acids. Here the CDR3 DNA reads TGTGCCACCAGTGATGCGGGACAGGGTACTATTGAGCAGTTCTTC. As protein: CATSDAGQGTIEQFF.

The CDR3: CASSFMFPGQNTEAFF. For the CDR3, the DNA is TGCGCCAGCAGCTTTATGTTCCCCGGACAGAACACTGAAGCTTTCTTT. The gene calls are TRBV5-1 and TRBJ1-1; D is perhaps TRBD1 (5 bases). Trimming left V 2 bases short and J 1 base short, with 15 bases between. The V gene's germline CDR1 is SGHRS and CDR2 YFSETQ. This CDR3 has 16 amino acids.

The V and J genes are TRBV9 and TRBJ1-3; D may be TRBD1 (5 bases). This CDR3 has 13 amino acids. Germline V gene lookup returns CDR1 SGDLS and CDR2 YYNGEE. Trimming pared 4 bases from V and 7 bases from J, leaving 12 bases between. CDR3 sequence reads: CASSPGGWNTIYF. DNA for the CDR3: TGTGCCAGCAGCCCCGGGGGATGGAACACCATATATTTT.

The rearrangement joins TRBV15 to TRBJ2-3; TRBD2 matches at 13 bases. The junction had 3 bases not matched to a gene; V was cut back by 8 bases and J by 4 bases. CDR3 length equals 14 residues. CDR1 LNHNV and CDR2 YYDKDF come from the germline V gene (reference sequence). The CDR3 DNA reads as TGTGCCACCGGGACTAGCGGGGCCGCAGATACGCAGTATTTT. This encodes CATGTSGAADTQYF.

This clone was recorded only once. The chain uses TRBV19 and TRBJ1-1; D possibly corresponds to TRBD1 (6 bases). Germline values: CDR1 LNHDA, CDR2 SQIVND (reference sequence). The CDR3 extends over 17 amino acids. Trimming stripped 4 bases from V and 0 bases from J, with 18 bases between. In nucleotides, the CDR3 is TGTGCCAGTAGTACTCCTCTTAGGGGACACTTGAACACTGAAGCTTTCTTT. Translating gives CASSTPLRGHLNTEAFF.

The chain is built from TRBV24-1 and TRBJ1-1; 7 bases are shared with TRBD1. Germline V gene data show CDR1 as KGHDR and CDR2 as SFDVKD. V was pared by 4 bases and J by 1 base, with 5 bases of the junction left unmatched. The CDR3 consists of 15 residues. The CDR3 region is CATSETTGTNTEAFF. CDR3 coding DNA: TGTGCCACCAGTGAAACGACAGGGACGAACACTGAAGCTTTCTTT.

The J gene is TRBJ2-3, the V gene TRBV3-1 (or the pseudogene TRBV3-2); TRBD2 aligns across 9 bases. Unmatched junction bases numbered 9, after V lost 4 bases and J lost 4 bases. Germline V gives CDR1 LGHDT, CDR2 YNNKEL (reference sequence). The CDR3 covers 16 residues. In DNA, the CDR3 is TGTGCCAGCAGCCCGGTGGCGGGAGGGGGAGCAGATACGCAGTATTTT. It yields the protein CASSPVAGGGADTQYF.

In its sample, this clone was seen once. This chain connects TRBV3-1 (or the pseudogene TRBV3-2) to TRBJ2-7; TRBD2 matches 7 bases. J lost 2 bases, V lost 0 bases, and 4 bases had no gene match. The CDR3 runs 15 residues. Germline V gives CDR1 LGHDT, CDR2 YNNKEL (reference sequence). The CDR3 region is CASSQDSSGAYEQYF. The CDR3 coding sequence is TGTGCCAGCAGCCAAGATTCTAGCGGAGCCTACGAGCAGTACTTC.

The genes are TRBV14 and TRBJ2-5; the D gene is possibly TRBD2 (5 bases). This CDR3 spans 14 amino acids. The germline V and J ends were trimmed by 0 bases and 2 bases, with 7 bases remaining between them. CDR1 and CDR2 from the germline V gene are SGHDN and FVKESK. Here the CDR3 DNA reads TGTGCCAGCAGCCAAGATCGGAGGCAAGAGACCCAGTACTTC. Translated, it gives CASSQDRRQETQYF.

The CDR3: CATSDDNRGGNQPQHF. In nucleotides, the CDR3 is TGTGCCACCAGTGACGACAACAGGGGAGGCAATCAGCCCCAGCATTTT. The rearrangement joins TRBV24-1 to TRBJ1-5; TRBD1 matches at 7 bases. The CDR3 covers 16 residues. Germline V gene lookup returns CDR1 KGHDR and CDR2 SFDVKD. V trimming: 4 bases; J trimming: 2 bases; junction bases outside the gene matches: 7.

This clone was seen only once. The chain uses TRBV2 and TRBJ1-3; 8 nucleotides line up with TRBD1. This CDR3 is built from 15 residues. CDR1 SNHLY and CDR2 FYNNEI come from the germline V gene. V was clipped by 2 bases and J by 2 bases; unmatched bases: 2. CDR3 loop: CASSEQGAAGNTIYF. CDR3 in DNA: TGTGCCAGCAGTGAACAGGGGGCTGCTGGAAACACCATATATTTT.

The CDR3 nucleotides are TGTGCCAGCAGCCCAACAGGGAACTCTGGAAACACCATATATTTT. This sequence encodes CASSPTGNSGNTIYF. The rearrangement uses TRBV25-1 and TRBJ1-3; TRBD1 is a possible D gene (6 bases). Germline assignment: CDR1 MGHDK and CDR2 SYGVNS. The CDR3 is 15 amino acids. Trimming left V 6 bases short and J 0 bases short, with 12 bases between.

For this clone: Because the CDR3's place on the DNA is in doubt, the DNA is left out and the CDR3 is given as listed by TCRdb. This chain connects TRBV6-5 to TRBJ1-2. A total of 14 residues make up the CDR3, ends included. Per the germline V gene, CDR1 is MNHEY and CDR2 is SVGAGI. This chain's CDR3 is CASSTSGGPRGYTF.

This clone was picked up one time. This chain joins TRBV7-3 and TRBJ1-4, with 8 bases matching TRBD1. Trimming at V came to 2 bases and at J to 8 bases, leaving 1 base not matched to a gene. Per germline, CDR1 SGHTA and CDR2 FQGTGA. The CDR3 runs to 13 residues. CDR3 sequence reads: CASSLRQGEKLFF. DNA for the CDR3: TGTGCCAGCAGCTTACGACAGGGGGAAAAACTGTTTTTT.

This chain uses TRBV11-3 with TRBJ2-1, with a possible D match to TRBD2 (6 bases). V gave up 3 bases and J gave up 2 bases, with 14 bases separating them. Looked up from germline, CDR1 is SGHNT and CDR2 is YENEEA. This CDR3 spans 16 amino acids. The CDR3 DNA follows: TGTGCCAGCAGCTTGGGGGGTACTAGCACCTACAATGAGCAGTTCTTC. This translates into CASSLGGTSTYNEQFF.

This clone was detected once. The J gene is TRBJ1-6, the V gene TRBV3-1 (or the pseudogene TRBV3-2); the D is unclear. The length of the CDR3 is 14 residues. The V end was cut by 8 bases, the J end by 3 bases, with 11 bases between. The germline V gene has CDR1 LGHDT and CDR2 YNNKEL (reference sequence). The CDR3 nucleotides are TGTGCCAGCGGAGACGGGAGCTATAATTCACCCCTCCACTTT. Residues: CASGDGSYNSPLHF.